The clone carrying this T cell receptor beta chain showed up just a few times. Its antigen is currently unknown. The data were taken from a study of T cells after yellow fever vaccination. General study findings and limits: Although most clonotypes did not, a small share appeared in both CD4 and CD8 compartments. Re-detected after boosting: most primary clones, 96% of CD4 and less than 90% of CD8.

TCRdb used MiXCR to reprocess the 5' RACE reads, holding one entry per CDR3 protein. The sample has about 340,000 distinct CDR3 sequences, about an eighth seen once; the top ten hold about 3%. The germline V gene encodes CDR1 LNHNV and CDR2 YYDKDF (reference sequence). V lost 1 base and J lost 5, with 14 bases in between. The CDR3 runs to 16 residues. The sequence was obtained from a man between 18 and 35 years old who received the YFV17D yellow fever vaccine. The chain links TRBV15 to TRBJ2-2; perhaps TRBD1 as D (6 bases). The sample in question was CD4+ T cells sorted from PBMCs, obtained 15 days after the yellow fever booster vaccination. The DNA of the CDR3 is TGTGCCACCAGCAGAGCTCGAGACAGGCGAACCGGGGAGCTGTTTTTT. Translated: CATSRARDRRTGELFF.